Below, one TCR beta chain is given with its context. The target antigen is unknown. Expansion with viral peptide pools was applied to antigen-specific CD4+ T cells by the ViraFEST assay prior to sequencing. Between days 9 and 10 of culture, CD4+ T cells were separated out. None of the vaccinated had previously contracted SARS-CoV-2, and their nucleocapsid antibodies tested negative. Wells of roughly 1.9 million PBMC each were grown with 8.5 to 10 IU/ml IL-2 and 9.5 to 10 ug/ml peptides. The sample comes from a study of vaccination effects on CD4 cells after COVID-19. Regarding the study as a whole: Missing from the study were early post-infection timepoints, and its convalescent patients were few. The study found marked clonal contraction of infection- and vaccine-induced clones late after vaccination.

The germline V gene has CDR1 MNHEY and CDR2 SVGAGI. V was pared by 6 bases and J by 2 bases, with 16 bases between. This CDR3 is 15 amino acids long. Produced via immunoSEQ multiplex PCR; TCRdb's table is partial and in-frame only. The sample has over 60,000 clones; around 76% are singletons. The TCR sequence derives from a human donor who received a COVID-19 vaccine. The material sequenced was CD4+ T cells from PBMCs cultured with HCoV-NL63 spike peptides, taken before COVID-19 vaccination. The chain carries TRBV6-5 and TRBJ1-1; perhaps TRBD1 as D (5 bases). The CDR3 here is CASRVPGGANTEAFF. In nucleotides, the CDR3 is TGTGCCAGCAGGGTACCAGGAGGGGCAAACACTGAAGCTTTCTTT.